A selection of T cell receptor beta chains follows, all from one sample in a study of blood T cell repertoires in COVID-19. Clones were read by immunoSEQ multiplex PCR, and TCRdb kept only the in-frame ones, dropping some. The sample carries approximately 150,000 clones, around four fifths recorded once. The source material was peripheral blood. The receptors stem from a man between 65 and 80 years old with acute or convalescent COVID-19. The CDR3 runs from the conserved cysteine through the conserved F or W. D genes are given only for firm matches. Size is stated for part of the rows, as once, few or many counts, or as a class when the clone is expanded.

TRBV11-2,TRBD1,few,TRBJ2-7,TGTGCCAGCAGCCACCCCGGGACAGGGAGCTCCTACGAGCAGTACTTC,CASSHPGTGSSYEQYF
TRBV11-1,TRBD1,.,TRBJ1-2,TGTGCCAGCAGCTTAACAGGGGAGGGCTACACCTTC,CASSLTGEGYTF
TRBV6-5,TRBD1,.,TRBJ2-7,TGTGCCAGCAGTTACTCCGGACAGGGGGACCACTACGAGCAGTACTTC,CASSYSGQGDHYEQYF
TRBV9,.,.,TRBJ2-3,TGTGCCAGCAGCGTAGGAGGCACAGATACGCAGTATTTT,CASSVGGTDTQYF
TRBV28,TRBD1,.,TRBJ2-2,TGTGCCAGCATTTCCTTTCGAGGACAGGTGAACACCGGGGAGCTGTTTTTT,CASISFRGQVNTGELFF
TRBV6-5,.,.,TRBJ2-5,TGTGCCAGCAGTTACAATACAGGAGTTCAAGAGACCCAGTACTTC,CASSYNTGVQETQYF
TRBV4-1,TRBD1,.,TRBJ2-7,TGCGCCAGCAGCCAGGGACTCGGGACAGGGAGCTACGAGCAGTACTTC,CASSQGLGTGSYEQYF
TRBV5-4,TRBD1,.,TRBJ1-4,TGTGCCAGCAGTCTGCAGGGGGCCGCCGAAAAACTGTTTTTT,CASSLQGAAEKLFF
TRBV5-1,TRBD2,.,TRBJ2-3,TGCGCCAGCAGCCTCCTGTTGGCTAGCGGGTCGACAGATACGCAGTATTTT,CASSLLLASGSTDTQYF
TRBV5-1,TRBD1,.,TRBJ1-1,TGCGCCAGCAGCTTCACAGGGGGAAGCGGGAACACTGAAGCTTTCTTT,CASSFTGGSGNTEAFF